Listed here is a single T cell receptor beta chain. Its target is not known. The data are from a study of T cells after posttransplantation cyclophosphamide. General study results and limits: Donor-recipient repertoire similarity was low at 1-2 months, rising over year one. Recipient CMV seropositivity and CMV reactivation strongly tracked TRB clonality. TRB overlap between skin or GI tissue T cells and blood was limited.

Treatment was busulfan-fludarabine conditioning, a marrow graft, and cyclophosphamide on days +3 and +4. CDR1 and CDR2 (germline): LNHDA, SQIVND (reference sequence). This CDR3 region has 16 residues. V gave up 5 bases and J gave up 2 bases; unmatched junction bases: 11. Clones were sequenced by immunoSEQ multiplex PCR, and TCRdb holds only the in-frame ones, with some missing. The sample lists some 43,000 clones, 90% occurring once. The source material was PBMCs, sampled about 62 days after allogeneic stem cell transplant with posttransplant cyclophosphamide. The V and J genes are TRBV19 and TRBJ1-2, with TRBD1 matching over 7 bases. This receptor was obtained from a male patient aged 60-70 years who received an allogeneic stem cell transplant from a related donor and was CMV-positive. Some T cells may possibly be graft donor cells. Here the CDR3 reads CASSAGPWDSNYGYTF. CDR3 DNA: TGTGCCAGTAGTGCCGGCCCATGGGACAGCAACTATGGCTACACCTTC.